This TCR beta chain was sequenced for a study of blood T cell repertoires in COVID-19. Study details: The United States, Italy and Spain were the sources of the acute and convalescent COVID-19 samples. In each case, the material was cDNA or gDNA derived from T cells, B-cell-depleted T cells, or PBMCs.

In the source study's methods: Estimated nucleated cell counts came from reference gene primer amplification. Sequencing used immunoSEQ multiplex PCR; TCRdb keeps in-frame clones, though not all of them. The V and J calls and clone size are taken from that table; D and trimming were inferred from the DNA. The table records roughly 68,000 clones, 88% of them present only once. The source of this sequence is a middle-aged man with acute or convalescent COVID-19. The sequencing sample was made of peripheral blood.

CDR3: CASSYRDRGNYGYTF. CDR3 coding DNA: TGTGCCAGCAGTTACCGGGACAGGGGGAACTATGGCTACACCTTC. The chain has TRBV6-5 and TRBJ1-2; 11 nucleotides align to TRBD1. CDR3 length equals 15 residues. V was pared by 2 bases and J by 2 bases, with 1 base of the junction left unmatched. From germline, CDR1 is MNHEY and CDR2 SVGAGI.